This T cell receptor (beta chain) originates from a study of OX40 agonist ivuxolimab in advanced cancers. At the level of the study: Aged roughly 23 to 79 with a mean of approximately 57 years, they were about 78% male. Three patients got partial responses; one had hepatocellular carcinoma and two had cutaneous melanoma. The study, taken as a whole, reports: Undetermined was the antigen specificity of the expanded peripheral T cells. Normalized T-cell clonal expansion was also low in some nonresponders.

The V end lost 4 bases, the J end lost 0 bases, and 30 bases lay between the germline ends. There are 21 residues in the CDR3. The germline CDR1 and CDR2 sequences are LNHDA and SQIVND (reference sequence). Using immunoSEQ multiplex PCR, the repertoire was profiled, and TCRdb retains in-frame clones only, with some absent. The data hold roughly 53,000 clones, with approximately 83% observed a single time. As concerns this clone: Its antigen is not identified.

The sequencing here drew on CD4+ or CD8+ T cells sorted from blood, taken in a trial of the OX40 agonist ivuxolimab. The chain has TRBV19 and TRBJ1-2; D is perhaps TRBD1 (6 bases). This TCR was recovered from an adult with an advanced solid tumor such as melanoma, head and neck, liver or kidney cancer. As DNA, the CDR3 is TGTGCCAGTAGTACGGTTGGACGGGAATACTGGACAGACCAAGCTAACTATGGCTACACCTTC. Its protein product is CASSTVGREYWTDQANYGYTF.